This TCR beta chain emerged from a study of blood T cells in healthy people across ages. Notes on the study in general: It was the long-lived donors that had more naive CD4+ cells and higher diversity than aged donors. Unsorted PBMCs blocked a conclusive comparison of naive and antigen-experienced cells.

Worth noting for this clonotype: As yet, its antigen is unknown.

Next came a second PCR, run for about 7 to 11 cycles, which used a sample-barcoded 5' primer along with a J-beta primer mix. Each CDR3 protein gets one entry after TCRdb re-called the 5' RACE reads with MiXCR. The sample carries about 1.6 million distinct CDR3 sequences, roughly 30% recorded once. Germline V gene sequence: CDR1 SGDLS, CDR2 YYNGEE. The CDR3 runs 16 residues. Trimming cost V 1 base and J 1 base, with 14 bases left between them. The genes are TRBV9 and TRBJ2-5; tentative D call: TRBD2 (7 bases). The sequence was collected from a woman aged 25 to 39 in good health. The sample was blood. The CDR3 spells CASSVSGGLAQETQYF. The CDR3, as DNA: TGTGCCAGCAGCGTATCGGGGGGCCTGGCCCAAGAGACCCAGTACTTC.